These 29 T cell receptor beta chains came from one sample sequenced in a study of shared clonotypes between healthy human individuals. Clones were read by immunoSEQ multiplex PCR, and TCRdb kept only the in-frame ones, dropping some. The sample consists of approximately 2.5 million clones, over 85% of them appearing once. Specimen: naive CD4+ T cells sorted from blood. Subset of the sample: CD45RA+ positively selected. The receptors come from a man between 18 and 29 years old in good health.

This chain joins TRBV5-5 and TRBJ1-6; D ambiguous. In germline, CDR1 is SGHKS, CDR2 YYEKEE (reference sequence). Trimming left V 4 bases short and J 9 bases short, with 14 bases between. The CDR3 is made up of 14 amino acids. The DNA for the CDR3 is TGTGCCAGCAGCCCCTCGGGTTTCTTTTCACCCCTCCACTTT. It yields the protein CASSPSGFFSPLHF.

Worth noting for this clone: Other DNA variants within this sample encode the same CDR3. The chain recombines TRBV10-3 with TRBJ2-5, with TRBD2 matching over 12 bases. In germline, CDR1 is ENHRY, CDR2 SYGVKD. J gave up 2 bases and V 6 bases, and 4 bases lay outside the gene matches. The CDR3 is 15 amino acids. CDR3 amino acids: CAISKLAGGQETQYF. The CDR3 region has the DNA TGTGCCATCAGCAAACTAGCGGGGGGACAAGAGACCCAGTACTTC.

V gene TRBV27 combines with J gene TRBJ2-5; 9 bases are shared with TRBD1. The V and J ends lost 4 bases and 4 bases, in that order; junction bases with no gene match: 4. The CDR3 sequence is 14 residues long. Germline V gene data show CDR1 as MNHEY and CDR2 as SMNVEV (reference sequence). The CDR3 loop is CASSWTGVGETQYF. The CDR3 DNA reads as TGTGCCAGCAGTTGGACAGGGGTAGGAGAGACCCAGTACTTC.

The rearrangement links TRBV15 to TRBJ1-6; possibly TRBD1 for D (5 bases). There are 18 residues in the CDR3. Germline values: CDR1 LNHNV, CDR2 YYDKDF (reference sequence). V shed 4 bases and J shed 7 bases, with 23 bases lying between them. Written as DNA, the CDR3 is TGTGCCACCAGCACCCTGGGGCCCCCTAACGTTCAAAATTCACCCCTCCACTTT. This translates into CATSTLGPPNVQNSPLHF.

The chain has TRBV4-2 and TRBJ2-1; tentatively, D is TRBD2 (5 bases). The V end lost 0 bases, the J end lost 4 bases, and 13 bases lay between the germline ends. This CDR3 is 16 amino acids long. Germline lookup yields CDR1 LGHNA and CDR2 YNFKEQ. The chain's CDR3 is CASSQDLAGVYNEQFF. CDR3 bases: TGTGCCAGCAGCCAAGATCTTGCGGGTGTATACAATGAGCAGTTCTTC.

The chain couples TRBV18 to TRBJ2-4; 10 positions match TRBD1. The V and J ends lost 6 bases and 8 bases, in that order; junction bases with no gene match: 7. The CDR3 extends over 14 amino acids. The V gene's germline CDR1 is KGHSH and CDR2 LQKENI. CDR3: CASSKTGGRDIQYF. The CDR3 bases are TGTGCCAGCTCTAAGACAGGGGGCAGGGACATTCAGTACTTC.

As DNA, the CDR3 is TGTGCCAGCAGCTCTGGACTAGCGGCTAGCTCCTACAATGAGCAGTTCTTC. Encoded protein: CASSSGLAASSYNEQFF. V is TRBV7-2 and J is TRBJ2-1, with TRBD2 matching 10 bases. With 4 bases clipped from V and 0 bases from J, the junction kept 6 bases outside the gene matches. Germline V gene lookup returns CDR1 SGHTA and CDR2 FQGNSA. The CDR3 consists of 17 residues.

The genes are TRBV10-3 and TRBJ2-7, with D unclear. Trimming took off 5 bases at V and 4 bases at J, with 12 bases between the two ends. The germline CDR1 and CDR2 sequences are ENHRY and SYGVKD. This CDR3 has 13 amino acids. CDR3 protein: CAISPAPFYEQYF. The CDR3 DNA reads TGTGCCATCAGTCCTGCCCCTTTTTACGAGCAGTACTTC.

The sample holds a few counts of this clone. This CDR3 reads CASSKDRGIEKLFF. CDR3 bases: TGTGCCAGCAGCAAAGACAGGGGAATTGAAAAACTGTTTTTT. The chain is built from TRBV6-5 and TRBJ1-4, with 8 bases lining up with TRBD1. V dropped 6 bases and J dropped 7; count of bases not matched to a gene: 7. CDR1 and CDR2 from the germline V gene are MNHEY and SVGAGI. CDR3 length equals 14 residues.

Worth noting for this clone: Other DNA sequences in this specimen translate into the identical CDR3. The V and J genes are TRBV6-5 and TRBJ2-7; 10 nucleotides line up with TRBD2. J gave up 1 base and V 6 bases, and 6 bases lay outside the gene matches. The CDR3 covers 15 residues. The germline V gene encodes CDR1 MNHEY and CDR2 SVGAGI. In DNA form, the CDR3 reads TGTGCCAGCAGCTCGACTAGCGGGCCGTCCTACGAGCAGTACTTC. Its translation: CASSSTSGPSYEQYF.

This sequence joins TRBV27 and TRBJ2-7; D is uncertain. The CDR3 sequence is 16 residues long. V was trimmed by 5 bases and J by 5 bases, leaving 22 bases between them. Germline V gene lookup returns CDR1 MNHEY and CDR2 SMNVEV (reference sequence). The CDR3: CASSPNPAGWPHEQYF. DNA for the CDR3: TGTGCCAGCAGTCCAAACCCGGCAGGATGGCCGCACGAGCAGTACTTC.

The CDR3 DNA follows: TGTGCCAGCAGTTTTACCGCGGGACTAGCCAAAAACATTCAGTACTTC. Its protein is CASSFTAGLAKNIQYF. The rearrangement joins TRBV27 to TRBJ2-4, with D possibly TRBD2 on 6 matching bases. The CDR3 loop spans 16 amino acids. CDR1 is MNHEY and CDR2 is SMNVEV in the germline V gene (reference sequence). V lost 3 bases and J lost 0, with 12 bases in between.

This clone was seen once. This chain uses TRBV5-1 with TRBJ2-1; the match to TRBD2 covers 8 bases. With 1 base clipped from V and 9 bases from J, the junction kept 3 bases outside the gene matches. The CDR3 is 13 amino acids. Germline-derived CDR1 and CDR2 are SGHRS and YFSETQ. The CDR3 nucleotides are TGCGCCAGCAGCTTGAACGCGGGAGGTGAGCAGTTCTTC. This encodes CASSLNAGGEQFF.

The CDR3 loop reads CASSSEGESSGNTIYF. The CDR3 nucleotides read TGTGCCAGCAGCTCCGAGGGGGAGAGCTCTGGAAACACCATATATTTT. This chain links TRBV5-6 with TRBJ1-3; D possibly corresponds to TRBD1 (6 bases). V was pared by 3 bases and J by 0 bases, with 13 bases between. Germline V gene sequence: CDR1 SGHDT, CDR2 YYEEEE. There are 16 residues in the CDR3.

The V gene is TRBV7-2, the J gene TRBJ1-6; no clear D. V was shortened by 1 base and J by 9 bases, with 4 bases between the two germline ends. The length of the CDR3 is 12 residues. Germline CDR1 and CDR2: SGHTA and FQGNSA. CDR3 residues: CASSLVSSPLHF. The CDR3 nucleotides are TGTGCCAGCAGCTTAGTATCTTCACCCCTCCACTTT.

The genes are TRBV18 and TRBJ2-7, with 10 bases matching TRBD1. The germline V gene has CDR1 KGHSH and CDR2 LQKENI. This CDR3 comprises 15 residues. V lost 0 bases to trimming and J lost 3 bases; unmatched junction nucleotides: 2. The CDR3 spells CASSPPRTGGYEQYF. As DNA, the CDR3 is TGTGCCAGCTCACCACCGAGGACAGGGGGCTACGAGCAGTACTTC.

The rearrangement links TRBV7-8 to TRBJ2-7, with D perhaps matching TRBD1 (6 bases). Germline lookup yields CDR1 SGHVS and CDR2 FQNEAQ. There are 16 residues in the CDR3. The ends were cut back, 1 base at V and 2 bases at J, with 15 bases in the middle. The CDR3 is CASSLVASRGAYEQYF. As DNA, the CDR3 is TGTGCCAGCAGCTTAGTAGCCAGCAGGGGTGCCTACGAGCAGTACTTC.

Remarks on this clone: The sample carries other DNA sequences with the same CDR3. The chain links TRBV27 to TRBJ1-6; D uncertain. In germline, CDR1 is MNHEY, CDR2 SMNVEV (reference sequence). Trimming shortened V by 2 bases and J by 10 bases, and 9 bases separated the two germline ends. The CDR3 sequence is 13 residues long. The CDR3 DNA sequence: TGTGCCAGCAGTTTAGGGTTGGGCTCACCCCTCCACTTT. Translating gives CASSLGLGSPLHF.

The chain carries TRBV4-3 and TRBJ1-2; 11 bases align to TRBD1. Germline CDR1 reads LGHNA; CDR2 reads YSLEER. The CDR3 covers 17 residues. The V and J ends lost 0 bases and 7 bases, in that order; junction bases with no gene match: 10. The CDR3 spells CASSQDPIGQGASGYTF. CDR3 DNA: TGCGCCAGCAGCCAAGATCCAATTGGACAGGGGGCGAGTGGCTACACCTTC.

As concerns this clone: With a much larger clone just one base away, this may be a read error. This chain connects TRBV11-2 to TRBJ1-1, with no clear D. Germline CDR1 is SGHAT and CDR2 is FQNNGV. The CDR3 covers 13 residues. V lost 0 bases, J lost 1 base, and 3 bases lay in between. The CDR3 sequence is CASSLEWNTEAFF. The DNA of the CDR3 is TGTGCCAGCAGCTTAGAATGGAACACTGAAGCTTTCTTT.

The chain combines TRBV4-1 with TRBJ2-1; TRBD2 matches at 12 bases. Germline V gene sequence: CDR1 MGHRA, CDR2 YSYEKL. V trimming: 4 bases; J trimming: 5 bases; junction bases outside the gene matches: 3. The CDR3 extends over 15 amino acids. CDR3 bases: TGCGCCAGCAGCCGGCTAGCGGGGGGGAACAATGAGCAGTTCTTC. Translation gives CASSRLAGGNNEQFF.

The V gene is TRBV5-4, the J gene TRBJ2-5, with 7 bases that match TRBD1. Germline CDR1 reads SGHNT; CDR2 reads YYREEE (reference sequence). V trimming: 4 bases; J trimming: 2 bases; junction bases outside the gene matches: 8. The CDR3 sequence is 15 residues long. The CDR3 region is CASSPTGLLQETQYF. Here the CDR3 DNA reads TGTGCCAGCAGCCCGACAGGGCTACTTCAAGAGACCCAGTACTTC. The variable domain in full, completed from reference TRBV5-4 and TRBJ2-5, reads ETGVTQSPTHLIKTRGQQVTLRCSSQSGHNTVSWYQQALGQGPQFIFQYYREEENGRGNFPPRFSGLQFPNYSSELNVNALELDDSALYLCASSPTGLLQETQYFGPGTRLLVL.

The chain carries TRBV6-5 and TRBJ1-1; no definite D call. The CDR3 is 11 residues long. V was trimmed by 8 bases and J by 9 bases, leaving 13 bases between them. Germline V gene data show CDR1 as MNHEY and CDR2 as SVGAGI. This CDR3 reads CASVRATKAFF. DNA of the CDR3: TGTGCCAGCGTAAGGGCGACAAAAGCTTTCTTT.

This chain connects TRBV7-9 to TRBJ1-4, with TRBD1 matching over 10 bases. The CDR3 runs to 17 residues. Germline values: CDR1 SEHNR, CDR2 FQNEAQ (reference sequence). V gave up 3 bases and J gave up 0 bases; unmatched junction bases: 4. The CDR3, as DNA: TGTGCCAGCAGCTTGAGGGGGACAGGGGCAACTAATGAAAAACTGTTTTTT. Its translation is CASSLRGTGATNEKLFF. The entire variable domain, with the rest obtained from reference TRBV7-9 and TRBJ1-4, is as follows: DTGVSQNPRHKITKRGQNVTFRCDPISEHNRLYWYRQTLGQGPEFLTYFQNEAQLEKSRLLSDRFSAERPKGSFSTLEIQRTEQGDSAMYLCASSLRGTGATNEKLFFGSGTQLSVL.

The chain couples TRBV4-2 to TRBJ1-3, with unresolved D. The CDR3 has 16 residues. Germline V gives CDR1 LGHNA, CDR2 YNFKEQ. The ends were cut back, 0 bases at V and 4 bases at J, with 13 bases in the middle. Here the CDR3 DNA reads TGTGCCAGCAGCCAAGATTCCGATAGGCTCGGAAACACCATATATTTT. Translation: CASSQDSDRLGNTIYF.

This chain uses TRBV2 with TRBJ2-5, with 8 bases lining up with TRBD1. Germline trimming cut 4 bases from V and 7 bases from J; bases unmatched to any gene: 11. This CDR3 is built from 15 residues. Germline CDR1 and CDR2: SNHLY and FYNNEI. For the CDR3, the DNA is TGTGCCAGCAGTGGAGCCCTCGGACAGGGTTTGACCCAGTACTTC. It specifies CASSGALGQGLTQYF.

The CDR3 DNA reads TGTGCCAGCAGCTTATACAGGGGGCAAGATAATTCACCCCTCCACTTT. It encodes CASSLYRGQDNSPLHF. This sequence joins TRBV7-9 and TRBJ1-6; TRBD1 aligns across 9 bases. CDR3 length equals 16 residues. Germline values: CDR1 SEHNR, CDR2 FQNEAQ (reference sequence). Unmatched junction bases numbered 4, after V lost 2 bases and J lost 5 bases.

This chain links TRBV25-1 with TRBJ2-3; D is ambiguous. CDR3 length: 13 residues. CDR1 is MGHDK, CDR2 SYGVNS, per germline. The V end was cut by 2 bases, the J end by 11 bases, with 14 bases between. CDR3 DNA sequence: TGTGCCAGCAGTGAAGCGGCCAATCCAAAGCAGTATTTT. This gives the protein CASSEAANPKQYF.

This clone was detected once. V is TRBV5-1 and J is TRBJ2-2, with 11 bases fitting TRBD1. The V segment lost 4 bases and the J segment 2 bases; nucleotides outside the gene matches: 7. Germline loops: CDR1 SGHRS, CDR2 YFSETQ. The CDR3 consists of 17 residues. The CDR3 sequence is CASSVGTGGFNTGELFF. DNA for the CDR3: TGCGCCAGCAGCGTGGGGACAGGGGGTTTCAACACCGGGGAGCTGTTTTTT.